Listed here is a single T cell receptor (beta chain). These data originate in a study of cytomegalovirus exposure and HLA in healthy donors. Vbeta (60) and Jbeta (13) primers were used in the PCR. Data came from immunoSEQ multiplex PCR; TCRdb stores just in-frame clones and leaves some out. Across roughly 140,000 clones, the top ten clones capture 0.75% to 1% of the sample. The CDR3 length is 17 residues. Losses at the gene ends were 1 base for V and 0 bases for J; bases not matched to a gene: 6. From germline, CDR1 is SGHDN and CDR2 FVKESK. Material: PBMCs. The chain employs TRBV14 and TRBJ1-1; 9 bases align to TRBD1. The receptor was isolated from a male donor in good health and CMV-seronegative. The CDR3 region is CASSQGRQGGLNTEAFF. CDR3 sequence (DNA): TGTGCCAGCAGCCAAGGCAGACAGGGGGGTTTGAACACTGAAGCTTTCTTT. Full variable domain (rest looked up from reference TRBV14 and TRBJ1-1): EAGVTQFPSHSVIEKGQTVTLRCDPISGHDNLYWYRRVMGKEIKFLLHFVKESKQDESGMPNNRFLAERTGGTYSTLKVQPAELEDSGVYFCASSQGRQGGLNTEAFFGQGTRLTVV.